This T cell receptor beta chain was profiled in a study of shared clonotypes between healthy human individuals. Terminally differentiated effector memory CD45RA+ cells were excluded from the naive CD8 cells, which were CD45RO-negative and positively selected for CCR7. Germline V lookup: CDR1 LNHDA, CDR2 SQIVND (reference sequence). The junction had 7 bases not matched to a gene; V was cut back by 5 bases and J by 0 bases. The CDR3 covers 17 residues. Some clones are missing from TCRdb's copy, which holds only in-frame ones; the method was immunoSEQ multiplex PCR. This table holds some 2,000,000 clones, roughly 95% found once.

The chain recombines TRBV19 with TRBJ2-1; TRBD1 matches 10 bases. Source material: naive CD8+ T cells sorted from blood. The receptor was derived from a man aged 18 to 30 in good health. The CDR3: CASSPRTGGSSYNEQFF. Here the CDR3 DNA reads TGTGCCAGTAGTCCCCGGACAGGGGGGAGCTCCTACAATGAGCAGTTCTTC.